The 19 T cell receptor beta chains listed next were all sequenced from one sample in a study of identical twins. TCRdb analysed the 5' RACE reads with MiXCR anew, one entry per CDR3 protein. The sample has about 700,000 distinct CDR3 sequences; 8% to 9% are singletons. The same data also contributed to another study, on yellow fever vaccine responses in identical twins.

The sequencing sample was made of PBMCs. The source is a young woman in good health.

This chain joins TRBV20-1 and TRBJ2-2, with 8 bases aligning to TRBD2. Losses at the gene ends were 5 bases for V and 2 bases for J; bases not matched to a gene: 4. Germline CDR1 and CDR2: DFQATT and SNEGSKA (reference sequence). This CDR3 comprises 14 residues. CDR3 bases: TGCAGTGCTGGTAGCGGGACCAACACCGGGGAGCTGTTTTTT. This gives the protein CSAGSGTNTGELFF.

The gene calls are TRBV28 and TRBJ2-5; 16 bases match TRBD2. Germline assignment: CDR1 MDHEN and CDR2 SYDVKM. There are 17 residues in the CDR3. V shed 5 bases, J shed 4 bases, and the junction held 7 bases outside the gene matches. The CDR3 spells CASSLGTSGGAVETQYF. In nucleotides, the CDR3 is TGTGCCAGCAGTCTCGGGACTAGCGGGGGGGCCGTAGAGACCCAGTACTTC.

V is TRBV10-3 and J is TRBJ2-5, with D possibly matching TRBD2 (5 bases). The CDR3 extends over 14 amino acids. Germline V CDR1 and CDR2: ENHRY, SYGVKD. The ends were cut back, 4 bases at V and 1 base at J, with 10 bases in the middle. This chain's CDR3 is CAISASSGQETQYF. Written as DNA, the CDR3 is TGTGCCATCAGTGCTAGCTCTGGCCAAGAGACCCAGTACTTC.

The chain joins TRBV27 to TRBJ2-1, with 9 bases identical to TRBD2. Germline-derived CDR1 and CDR2 are MNHEY and SMNVEV (reference sequence). CDR3 length: 19 residues. V trimming: 1 base; J trimming: 10 bases; junction bases outside the gene matches: 20. The CDR3 nucleotides are TGTGCCAGCAGTTTATTGTTCGGGAGTGTAGCTAGCGGGACTCGGGAGCAGTTCTTC. Translated, it gives CASSLLFGSVASGTREQFF.

This clonotype showed up many times. The V call is TRBV4-2, the J call TRBJ1-2; D uncertain. The germline V gene encodes CDR1 LGHNA and CDR2 YNFKEQ. The CDR3 totals 13 residues. V lost 0 bases and J 5 bases, leaving 7 bases between the germline ends. In nucleotides, the CDR3 is TGTGCCAGCAGCCAAGATGCACAATATGGCTACACCTTC. Translation gives CASSQDAQYGYTF.

At least ten counts were recorded for this clonotype. The rearrangement uses TRBV11-2 and TRBJ2-1; D is ambiguous. The CDR3 totals 13 residues. Germline values: CDR1 SGHAT, CDR2 FQNNGV. Trimming shortened V by 1 base and J by 9 bases, and 10 bases separated the two germline ends. CDR3 bases: TGTGCCAGCAGCTTAGGTGTAATGCGTGAGCAGTTCTTC. It translates to CASSLGVMREQFF. Supplemented by reference TRBV11-2 and TRBJ2-1, the full variable domain reads EAGVAQSPRYKIIEKRQSVAFWCNPISGHATLYWYQQILGQGPKLLIQFQNNGVVDDSQLPKDRFSAERLKGVDSTLKIQPAKLEDSAVYLCASSLGVMREQFFGPGTRLTVL.

The J gene is TRBJ2-7, the V gene TRBV6-5; D is uncertain. The CDR3 totals 14 residues. Germline lookup yields CDR1 MNHEY and CDR2 SVGAGI. With 0 bases removed from V and 0 bases from J, the gap between germline ends came to 6 bases. In DNA form, the CDR3 reads TGTGCCAGCAGTTACTCTTCAGACTCCTACGAGCAGTACTTC. Translating gives CASSYSSDSYEQYF.

This clonotype occurred a few times. J is TRBJ2-7 and V is TRBV4-3; unclear D gene. The V end was cut by 3 bases, the J end by 3 bases, with 12 bases between. The CDR3 totals 14 residues. Germline V gene sequence: CDR1 LGHNA, CDR2 YSLEER. CDR3: CASSHRSPSYEQYF. CDR3 in DNA: TGCGCCAGCAGCCACCGAAGCCCCAGCTACGAGCAGTACTTC.

This clonotype was seen more than once but under ten times. The rearrangement uses TRBV4-1 and TRBJ2-7; D perhaps matches TRBD2 (6 bases). From germline, CDR1 is MGHRA and CDR2 YSYEKL. This CDR3 has 17 amino acids. Trimming pared 4 bases from V and 3 bases from J, leaving 22 bases between. CDR3 residues: CASSPSGAAGGIYEQYF. The CDR3 DNA reads TGCGCCAGCAGCCCTTCAGGAGCGGCTGGGGGGATCTACGAGCAGTACTTC.

The chain couples TRBV6-2 or TRBV6-3 to TRBJ2-7, with unresolved D. CDR3 length equals 14 residues. Germline V gives CDR1 MNHEY, CDR2 SVGEGT. V was trimmed by 2 bases and J by 0 bases, leaving 8 bases between them. The CDR3 spells CASSYAGSSYEQYF. CDR3 coding DNA: TGTGCCAGCAGTTACGCCGGGTCCTCCTACGAGCAGTACTTC.

The chain links TRBV6-1 to TRBJ2-5; perhaps TRBD2 as D (5 bases). Deletions cut 6 bases from V and 2 bases from J, with 13 bases between. CDR3 length equals 14 residues. The germline V gene encodes CDR1 MNHNS and CDR2 SASEGT. CDR3 sequence: CASRRGGGQETQYF. Here the CDR3 DNA reads TGTGCCAGCAGACGCGGAGGCGGGCAAGAGACCCAGTACTTC.

This clonotype was picked up a small number of times. Compared with germline, one end of the junction differs, possibly owing to a read error. V is TRBV6-1 and J is TRBJ2-7; D is ambiguous. The CDR3 contains 13 residues. Germline V gene data show CDR1 as MNHNS and CDR2 as SASEGT. The CDR3 region has the DNA TGTGCCAGCAGTGATAAGAGGTCCTCCGAGCAGTACTTC. Translating it yields CASSDKRSSEQYF.

This rearrangement joins TRBV11-2 to TRBJ2-7; 8 nucleotides line up with TRBD2. This CDR3 region has 18 residues. J lost 3 bases, V lost 5 bases, and 18 bases had no gene match. In germline, CDR1 is SGHAT, CDR2 FQNNGV. The CDR3 protein is CASSPRGWGLGELYEQYF. The CDR3 DNA reads TGTGCCAGCAGCCCCCGGGGTTGGGGACTAGGGGAACTCTACGAGCAGTACTTC.

The V and J genes are TRBV21-1 and TRBJ2-7; no DNA check was done on the table's D call, TRBD1. TRBV21-1 is designated a pseudogene. CDR3 length: 15 amino acids. In DNA form, the CDR3 reads TGTGCCAGCAGCATTCACAAGGCGGGGGTCCACGAGCAGTACTTC. Translation gives CASSIHKAGVHEQYF.

The chain employs TRBV3-1 and TRBJ1-2; D might be TRBD1 (5 bases). CDR3 size: 15 residues. V dropped 0 bases and J dropped 7 bases, with 15 bases sitting between them. In germline, CDR1 is LGHDT, CDR2 YNNKEL (reference sequence). The CDR3 DNA reads TGTGCCAGCAGCCAAGATAAGCTCGGAGGGGTTGGCTACACCTTC. Protein sequence: CASSQDKLGGVGYTF.

The genes are TRBV9 and TRBJ2-2; D ambiguous. Germline CDR1 reads SGDLS; CDR2 reads YYNGEE. This CDR3 spans 13 amino acids. V was pared by 4 bases and J by 7 bases, with 11 bases between. CDR3 residues: CASSPKPIGELFF. The CDR3 bases are TGTGCCAGCAGCCCAAAACCCATCGGGGAGCTGTTTTTT.

The sample holds a few counts of this clonotype. The V call is TRBV20-1, the J call TRBJ2-3; 8 bases map to TRBD1. CDR1 and CDR2 from the germline V gene are DFQATT and SNEGSKA (reference sequence). V dropped 3 bases and J dropped 4; count of bases not matched to a gene: 6. This CDR3 comprises 14 residues. The CDR3 spells CSASISTGADTQYF. In DNA, the CDR3 is TGCAGTGCTAGTATTTCGACAGGGGCAGATACGCAGTATTTT.

This clonotype was observed many times. The V and J genes are TRBV5-1 and TRBJ2-2; D is uncertain. Looked up from germline, CDR1 is SGHRS and CDR2 is YFSETQ. The CDR3 loop spans 16 amino acids. V dropped 4 bases and J dropped 2 bases, with 15 bases sitting between them. CDR3: CASSAPGLGNTGELFF. For the CDR3, the DNA is TGCGCCAGCAGCGCCCCTGGCCTAGGAAACACCGGGGAGCTGTTTTTT.

The chain uses TRBV20-1 and TRBJ1-3; D not certain. Trimming removed 4 bases at V and 0 bases at J, with 10 bases between. The CDR3 extends over 14 amino acids. The germline V gene has CDR1 DFQATT and CDR2 SNEGSKA (reference sequence). CDR3 protein: CSATSAVSGNTIYF. CDR3 in DNA: TGCAGTGCTACCTCGGCGGTCTCTGGAAACACCATATATTTT.